This TCR beta chain comes out of a study of blood T cell repertoires in COVID-19. CDR1 and CDR2 from the germline V gene are SSHAT and FNYEAQ (reference sequence). Trimming left V 2 bases short and J 5 bases short, with 6 bases between. The CDR3 length is 13 residues. Only in-frame clones appear in the TCRdb table, and some are missing; sequencing was by immunoSEQ multiplex PCR. The profile shows 55,000 to 65,000 clones, 70% to 90% of them singletons. This clonotype originated in a man aged 55 to 70 with active or convalescent COVID-19. The specimen was peripheral blood. The chain links TRBV7-7 to TRBJ1-4; D is uncertain. The CDR3 loop reads CASSLWSNEKLFF. CDR3 coding DNA: TGTGCCAGCAGCTTATGGAGCAATGAAAAACTGTTTTTT.